This TCR beta chain comes out of a study of cytomegalovirus exposure and HLA in healthy donors. Whole-study results and caveats: Excluded were some V segments that proved indistinguishable, including TRBV6-2 and TRBV6-3.

The PCR ran on 60 Vbeta and 13 Jbeta primers. Method: immunoSEQ multiplex PCR; TCRdb's copy keeps in-frame clones and lacks some. The sample shows 170,000 or so clones, and around 1.9% sits with its ten largest clones. The CDR3 sequence is 15 residues long. Germline V gene lookup returns CDR1 LGHNA and CDR2 YSLEER. V gave up 2 bases and J gave up 9 bases, with 18 bases separating them. As for this clone: The antigen is not known.

This clonotype was sampled from a man between 25 and 39 years old in good health and CMV-seronegative. This chain joins TRBV4-3 and TRBJ2-3; D perhaps matches TRBD2 (6 bases). The sample comprised PBMCs. The CDR3 is CASSQNRDSEQTQYF. The CDR3 DNA reads TGCGCCAGCAGCCAAAACCGGGACTCAGAGCAGACGCAGTATTTT.